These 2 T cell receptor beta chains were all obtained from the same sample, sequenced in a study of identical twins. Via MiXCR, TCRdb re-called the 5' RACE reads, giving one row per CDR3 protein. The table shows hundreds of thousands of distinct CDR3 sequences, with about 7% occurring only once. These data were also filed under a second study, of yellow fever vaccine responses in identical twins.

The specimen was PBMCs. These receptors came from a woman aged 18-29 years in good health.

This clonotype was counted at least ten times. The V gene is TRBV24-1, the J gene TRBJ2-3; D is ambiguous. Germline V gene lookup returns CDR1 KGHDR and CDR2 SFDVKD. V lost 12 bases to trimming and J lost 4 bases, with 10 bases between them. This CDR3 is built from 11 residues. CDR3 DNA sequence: TGTGCCGTCCGCGGCCCAGATACGCAGTATTTT. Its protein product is CAVRGPDTQYF.

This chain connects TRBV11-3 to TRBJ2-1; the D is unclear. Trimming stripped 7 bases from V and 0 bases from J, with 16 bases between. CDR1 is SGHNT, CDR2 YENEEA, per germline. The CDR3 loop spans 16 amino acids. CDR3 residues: CASNRSPDPSYNEQFF. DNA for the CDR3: TGTGCCAGCAACCGTAGCCCGGACCCCTCCTACAATGAGCAGTTCTTC.